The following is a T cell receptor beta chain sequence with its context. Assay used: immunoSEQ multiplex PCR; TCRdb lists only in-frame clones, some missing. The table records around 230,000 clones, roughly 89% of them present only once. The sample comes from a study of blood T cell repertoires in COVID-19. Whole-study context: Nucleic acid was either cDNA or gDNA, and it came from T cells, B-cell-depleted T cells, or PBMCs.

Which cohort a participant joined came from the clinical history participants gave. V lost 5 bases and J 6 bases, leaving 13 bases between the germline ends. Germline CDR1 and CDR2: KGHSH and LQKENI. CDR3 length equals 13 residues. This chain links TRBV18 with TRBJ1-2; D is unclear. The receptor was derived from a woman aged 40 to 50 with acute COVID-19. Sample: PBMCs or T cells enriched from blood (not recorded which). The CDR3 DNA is TGTGCCAGCTCAGCAGCCGAGGGAGATGGCTACACCTTC. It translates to CASSAAEGDGYTF. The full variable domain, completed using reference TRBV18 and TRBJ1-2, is NAGVMQNPRHLVRRRGQEARLRCSPMKGHSHVYWYRQLPEEGLKFMVYLQKENIIDESGMPKERFSAEFPKEGPSILRIQQVVRGDSAAYFCASSAAEGDGYTFGSGTRLTVV.